The present T cell receptor beta chain was sequenced within a study of technical replicates of blood from several donors. Sequencing was performed with immunoSEQ multiplex PCR; in TCRdb, only in-frame clones are kept and a portion is missing. The sample consists of around 72,000 clones, about 89% of them appearing once. The germline gives CDR1 GTSNPN, CDR2 SVGIG (reference sequence). With V trimmed by 2 bases and J by 6 bases, 5 bases remained unmatched. The CDR3 sequence is 13 residues long. This TCR derives from a human donor in good health. Some clones in this sample may be carry-over from other donors' samples. Sequencing was done on a sample of PBMCs. This chain connects TRBV30 to TRBJ2-7, with 9 bases fitting TRBD1. CDR3 coding DNA: TGTGCCTGGAGTTCCGGGGACAGGGCCGAGCAGTACTTC. This gives the protein CAWSSGDRAEQYF.